This T cell receptor (beta chain) was sequenced for a study of radiotherapy plus CTLA-4 blockade in lung cancer. For the study at large: Among all patients, about 19% showed objective responses, while 30% to 35% had disease control.

For this clone: Its target is not known.

Study observations and caveats: Reports state that early shifts in blood T cell clones, with interferon-beta, best predicted response. Radiotherapy plus ipilimumab was followed by expansion in blood of tumor-derived TCR clones.

Focal radiation and CTLA-4 blockade (ipilimumab) were tested in chemo-refractory metastatic non-small-cell lung cancer patients. The data were produced by immunoSEQ multiplex PCR, yet TCRdb's version contains in-frame clones alone and is incomplete. Seen here are around 40,000 clones, approximately 68% observed once, and the top ten hold 8.5% to 10%. After removal of 0 bases from V and 0 bases from J, the junction contained 11 bases not matched to a gene. Germline V gene lookup returns CDR1 ENHRY and CDR2 SYGVKD. The CDR3 extends over 19 amino acids. This sequence originates from a human donor with non-small cell lung cancer who had stable disease on radiotherapy plus ipilimumab. This rearrangement joins TRBV10-3 to TRBJ2-3; TRBD2 matches 8 bases. Specimen: peripheral blood, collected from a patient treated with radiotherapy plus ipilimumab. The CDR3 is CAISESIRGGSPSTDTQYF. CDR3 nucleotide sequence: TGTGCCATCAGTGAGTCCATACGGGGGGGAAGTCCGAGCACAGATACGCAGTATTTT.